This TCR beta chain originates from a study of vaccination and CD4 T cells after COVID-19. Overall study context: Cellular stimulation was performed using overlapping spike peptides derived from SARS-CoV-2, HCoV-NL63, HCoV-OC43 and HCoV-229E.

Treatment here: approximately nine-day PBMC culture with coronavirus spike peptide pools or control peptides (ViraFEST assay). The Oncomine TCR Beta short-read assay sequenced DNA from cultured CD4+ T cells. Each CDR3 protein is one row after TCRdb ran MiXCR on the PCR reads. Here the sample spans approximately 11,000 distinct CDR3 sequences, over 65% being singletons. This CDR3 is built from 15 residues. V lost 5 bases to trimming and J lost 1 base; unmatched junction nucleotides: 4. CDR1 is SGHVS, CDR2 FQNEAQ, per germline. A word on this clonotype: What it recognizes is unknown.

The clonotype was recovered from a human donor who had recovered from COVID-19. The sequencing sample was made of CD4+ T cells from blood, cultured in vitro. The chain is built from TRBV7-8 and TRBJ2-7; TRBD2 matches at 11 bases. CDR3 DNA sequence: TGTGCCAGCAGCCTCAGGACTAGCGGGTCCTACGAGCAGTACTTC. It specifies CASSLRTSGSYEQYF.